Sequencing of this TCR beta chain was carried out in a study of blood T cell repertoires in COVID-19. About the study: COVID-19 samples from acute and convalescent phases originated in the United States, Italy and Spain.

The data were produced by immunoSEQ multiplex PCR, yet TCRdb's version contains in-frame clones alone and is incomplete. In the table there are roughly 81,000 clones, about 88% of which are singletons. Material: peripheral blood. This clonotype was obtained from a man between 65 and 85 years old with active or convalescent COVID-19.

In DNA form, the CDR3 reads TGTGCCAGCAGTTTAGTTCGCAGGGAGGCTAACTATGGCTACACCTTC. It yields the protein CASSLVRREANYGYTF. The J gene is TRBJ1-2, the V gene TRBV28; D possibly corresponds to TRBD1 (5 bases). Germline V lookup: CDR1 MDHEN, CDR2 SYDVKM. Between the trimmed V and J ends, which lost 2 bases and 0 bases, there was a span of 13 bases. There are 16 residues in the CDR3.